The source of this TCR beta chain is a study of cytomegalovirus exposure and HLA in healthy donors. General study points: In presence/absence analyses, roughly uniform sequencing depth across donors was assumed. Associated with HLA alleles at 0.05 false discovery rate in a later analysis were 17,000 or so TCR beta sequences.

A multiplex PCR was run with 60 Vbeta primers and 13 Jbeta primers. This table comes from immunoSEQ multiplex PCR, and its TCRdb copy is limited to in-frame clones, with some not included. In all, the sample yields 170,000 or so clones. CDR1 and CDR2 (germline): LGHNA, YNFKEQ. This CDR3 region has 16 residues. V was clipped by 0 bases and J by 0 bases; unmatched bases: 1. As concerns this clone: Its target is not known.

The sample was PBMCs. The rearrangement joins TRBV4-2 to TRBJ2-7; 11 bases are a match to TRBD2. The clonotype comes from a man in his thirties or forties in good health and CMV-seronegative. This chain's CDR3 is CASSQDSGRASYEQYF. In DNA, the CDR3 is TGTGCCAGCAGCCAAGATAGCGGGAGGGCCTCCTACGAGCAGTACTTC.